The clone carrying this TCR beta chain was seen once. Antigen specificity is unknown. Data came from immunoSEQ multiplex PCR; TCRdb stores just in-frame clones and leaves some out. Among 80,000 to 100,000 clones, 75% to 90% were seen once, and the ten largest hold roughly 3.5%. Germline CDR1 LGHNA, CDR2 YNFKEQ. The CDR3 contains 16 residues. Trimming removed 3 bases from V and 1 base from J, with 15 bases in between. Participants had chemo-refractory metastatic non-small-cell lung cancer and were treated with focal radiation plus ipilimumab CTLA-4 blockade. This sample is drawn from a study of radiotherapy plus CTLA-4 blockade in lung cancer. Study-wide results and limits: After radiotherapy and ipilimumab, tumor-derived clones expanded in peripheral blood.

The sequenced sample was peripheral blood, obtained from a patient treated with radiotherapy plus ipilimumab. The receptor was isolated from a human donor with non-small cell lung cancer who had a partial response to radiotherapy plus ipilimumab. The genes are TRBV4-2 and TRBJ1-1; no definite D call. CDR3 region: CASSHGQGRGNTEAFF. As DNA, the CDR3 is TGTGCCAGCAGCCACGGGCAAGGGAGAGGGAACACTGAAGCTTTCTTT.